Following are 29 T cell receptor beta chains from one sample sequenced in a study of cytomegalovirus exposure and HLA in healthy donors. The primer mix had 60 Vbeta and 13 Jbeta primers. Sequenced by immunoSEQ multiplex PCR; TCRdb stores in-frame clones only, minus some. The table includes some 99,000 clones, roughly 80% detected once. The sequencing sample was made of PBMCs. The receptors were gathered from a female donor in good health and CMV-seronegative.

The V gene is TRBV29-1, the J gene TRBJ1-2; D is uncertain. Trimming cost V 1 base and J 6 bases, with 12 bases left between them. This CDR3 region has 13 residues. Germline CDR1 SQVTM, CDR2 ANQGSEA. The CDR3 nucleotides are TGCAGCGTTGAAGTAACACCCGGGGATGGCTACACCTTC. Encoded protein: CSVEVTPGDGYTF.

The J gene is TRBJ2-2, the V gene TRBV10-1; 7 bases are shared with TRBD1. V lost 4 bases to trimming and J lost 1 base; unmatched junction nucleotides: 0. The CDR3 has 14 amino acids. Germline V CDR1 and CDR2: WNHNN, SYGVQD (reference sequence). The CDR3 protein is CASSGTGNTGELFF. For the CDR3, the DNA is TGCGCCAGCAGTGGGACAGGGAACACCGGGGAGCTGTTTTTT.

The chain couples TRBV5-1 to TRBJ2-5, with 9 nucleotides matching TRBD2. Germline CDR1 and CDR2: SGHRS and YFSETQ. The CDR3 has 15 residues. Losses at the gene ends were 7 bases for V and 5 bases for J; bases not matched to a gene: 12. In DNA form, the CDR3 reads TGCGCCAGCTCCCTCGGCGGGGGGGCGGGGGAGACCCAGTACTTC. Its translation is CASSLGGGAGETQYF. The full variable domain, with the rest looked up from reference TRBV5-1 and TRBJ2-5, is KAGVTQTPRYLIKTRGQQVTLSCSPISGHRSVSWYQQTPGQGLQFLFEYFSETQRNKGNFPGRFSGRQFSNSRSEMNVSTLELGDSALYLCASSLGGGAGETQYFGPGTRLLVL.

The CDR3 sequence: CASSPTGIGYTF. The CDR3, as DNA: TGTGCCAGCAGCCCGACAGGGATCGGCTACACCTTC. This chain links TRBV7-2 with TRBJ1-2; the match to TRBD1 covers 7 bases. V gave up 5 bases and J gave up 8 bases; unmatched junction bases: 5. CDR1 and CDR2 (germline): SGHTA, FQGNSA. This CDR3 is 12 amino acids long.

V gene TRBV6-5 combines with J gene TRBJ2-7; 8 nucleotides agree with TRBD1. CDR1 and CDR2 (germline): MNHEY, SVGAGI. The CDR3 contains 15 residues. V lost 7 bases, J lost 3 bases, and 11 bases stayed unmatched. CDR3: CASNVGQAYFYEQYF. The CDR3 coding sequence is TGTGCCAGCAATGTGGGACAGGCATATTTCTACGAGCAGTACTTC.

This chain connects TRBV2 to TRBJ2-3; TRBD1 is a possible D gene (5 bases). CDR1 and CDR2 (germline): SNHLY, FYNNEI. Trimming shortened V by 4 bases and J by 4 bases, and 9 bases separated the two germline ends. This CDR3 comprises 13 residues. CDR3 coding DNA: TGTGCCAGCAGTGGAATAGGGGCAGATACGCAGTATTTT. Amino acids: CASSGIGADTQYF.

The chain couples TRBV29-1 to TRBJ2-5, with 7 bases that match TRBD1. The CDR3 runs 14 residues. Germline assignment: CDR1 SQVTM and CDR2 ANQGSEA. Trimming removed 5 bases from V and 1 base from J; junction bases left unmatched: 7. The DNA of the CDR3 is TGCAGCGTTACCCCAGGGACAGCCCAAGAGACCCAGTACTTC. Protein product: CSVTPGTAQETQYF.

The chain joins TRBV27 to TRBJ1-2; unclear D gene. Trimming cost V 3 bases and J 7 bases, with 12 bases left between them. The CDR3 sequence is 13 residues long. Per germline, CDR1 MNHEY and CDR2 SMNVEV (reference sequence). The CDR3 DNA reads as TGTGCCAGCAGTTTCGGGATCGGTCGTGGCTACACCTTC. This sequence encodes CASSFGIGRGYTF.

V and J are TRBV4-3 and TRBJ1-3; 7 bases match TRBD1. Germline loops: CDR1 LGHNA, CDR2 YSLEER. V was pared by 4 bases and J by 3 bases, with 9 bases of the junction left unmatched. This CDR3 contains 16 residues. The CDR3 region is CASSLKIRDSGNTIYF. In DNA, the CDR3 is TGCGCCAGCAGCCTGAAGATACGGGACAGTGGAAACACCATATATTTT.

V usage is TRBV28 and J usage is TRBJ2-1, with TRBD1 matching 7 bases. There are 16 residues in the CDR3. Per the germline V gene, CDR1 is MDHEN and CDR2 is SYDVKM. The V segment lost 7 bases and the J segment 0 bases; nucleotides outside the gene matches: 9. The CDR3 sequence: CASIPRGRTSYNEQFF. Written as DNA, the CDR3 is TGTGCCAGCATCCCCAGGGGGAGAACCTCCTACAATGAGCAGTTCTTC.

The J gene is TRBJ2-2, the V gene TRBV19; TRBD1 is a possible D gene (6 bases). Germline CDR1 and CDR2: LNHDA and SQIVND (reference sequence). The ends were cut back, 5 bases at V and 7 bases at J, with 17 bases in the middle. CDR3 length: 15 residues. CDR3 nucleotides: TGTGCCAGTAGTGGTGTTACAGGGAACCGCGGGGAGCTGTTTTTT. Its protein product is CASSGVTGNRGELFF.

This chain connects TRBV19 to TRBJ1-6, with a tentative D call TRBD1 (5 bases). The germline V and J ends were trimmed by 6 bases and 0 bases, with 12 bases remaining between them. Germline loops: CDR1 LNHDA, CDR2 SQIVND (reference sequence). The CDR3 length is 16 residues. This CDR3 is CASRRQRDSYNSPLHF. The CDR3 DNA is TGTGCCAGTAGACGACAGCGCGACTCCTATAATTCACCCCTCCACTTT.

There are a few counts of this clone. The genes are TRBV2 and TRBJ2-1, with 8 bases fitting TRBD1. The CDR3 has 16 amino acids. CDR1 is SNHLY and CDR2 is FYNNEI in the germline V gene. Trimming at V came to 6 bases and at J to 4 bases, leaving 11 bases not matched to a gene. CDR3: CASSALGGQGYNEQFF. The DNA of the CDR3 is TGTGCCAGCAGCGCCCTGGGAGGACAGGGATACAATGAGCAGTTCTTC.

The sample holds a few counts of this clone. The rearrangement links TRBV4-2 to TRBJ1-1, with D possibly matching TRBD1 (5 bases). Trimming left V 4 bases short and J 3 bases short, with 15 bases between. CDR1 is LGHNA and CDR2 is YNFKEQ in the germline V gene. CDR3 size: 15 residues. The CDR3 sequence is CASSPRRGFDTEAFF. CDR3 coding DNA: TGTGCCAGCAGCCCCCGAAGGGGATTCGACACTGAAGCTTTCTTT.

The chain links TRBV18 to TRBJ2-1; possibly TRBD2 for D (6 bases). Germline CDR1 reads KGHSH; CDR2 reads LQKENI. This CDR3 spans 13 amino acids. V was shortened by 4 bases and J by 5 bases, with 9 bases between the two germline ends. CDR3 residues: CASSRDLNNEQFF. CDR3 DNA: TGTGCCAGCTCACGGGACTTGAACAATGAGCAGTTCTTC.

The chain uses TRBV19 and TRBJ2-2; TRBD2 matches at 7 bases. The CDR3 is 13 amino acids. Per the germline V gene, CDR1 is LNHDA and CDR2 is SQIVND (reference sequence). J lost 7 bases, V lost 5 bases, and 4 bases had no gene match. The CDR3 DNA follows: TGTGCCAGTAGTTCAGCGGGATTCGGGGAGCTGTTTTTT. This gives the protein CASSSAGFGELFF.

The V call is TRBV30, the J call TRBJ1-6; 11 nucleotides align to TRBD1. V lost 3 bases to trimming and J lost 7 bases; unmatched junction nucleotides: 14. Germline lookup yields CDR1 GTSNPN and CDR2 SVGIG (reference sequence). The CDR3 totals 18 residues. CDR3 nucleotide sequence: TGTGCCTGGAGCCGCCTGCCAAGGACAGGGGGCGAAAATTCACCCCTCCACTTT. It encodes CAWSRLPRTGGENSPLHF.

As for this clone: At one of its ends the junction is not consistent with the germline gene, which may arise from a read error. The chain uses TRBV20-1 and TRBJ2-7; tentative D call: TRBD1 (6 bases). Germline V gene lookup returns CDR1 DFQATT and CDR2 SNEGSKA (reference sequence). The CDR3 consists of 11 residues. The CDR3 is CSASKGDTVNF. CDR3 coding DNA: TGCAGTGCCTCAAAGGGGGACACTGTAAACTTC.

This clone was recorded once. The chain has TRBV7-6 and TRBJ2-7; a possible D gene is TRBD2 (6 bases). The ends were cut back, 1 base at V and 4 bases at J, with 14 bases in the middle. The CDR3 has 15 residues. The germline CDR1 and CDR2 sequences are SGHVS and FNYEAQ. The CDR3 is CASSLDGGSVYEQYF. CDR3 coding DNA: TGTGCCAGCAGCTTAGACGGGGGAAGTGTATACGAGCAGTACTTC.

V gene TRBV5-1 combines with J gene TRBJ2-7, with 8 positions matching TRBD1. CDR1 is SGHRS, CDR2 YFSETQ, per germline. The CDR3 totals 14 residues. With 4 bases clipped from V and 2 bases from J, the junction kept 5 bases outside the gene matches. The CDR3 region is CASSTGQGTYEQYF. The CDR3 DNA follows: TGCGCCAGCAGCACAGGACAGGGAACCTACGAGCAGTACTTC.

The sample holds a few counts of this clone. The chain joins TRBV7-9 to TRBJ2-7; TRBD1 aligns across 8 bases. The germline V gene has CDR1 SEHNR and CDR2 FQNEAQ (reference sequence). CDR3 size: 14 residues. Unmatched junction bases numbered 6, after V lost 5 bases and J lost 3 bases. CDR3 bases: TGTGCCAGCAGCATGCAGGGGGCCCGCTACGAGCAGTACTTC. Its protein product is CASSMQGARYEQYF.

The chain carries TRBV5-4 and TRBJ1-4; D gene unclear. The CDR3 consists of 15 residues. Per the germline V gene, CDR1 is SGHNT and CDR2 is YYREEE (reference sequence). Trimming stripped 0 bases from V and 0 bases from J, with 6 bases between. CDR3 in amino acids: CASSLVGATNEKLFF. The DNA of the CDR3 is TGTGCCAGCAGCTTGGTGGGAGCAACTAATGAAAAACTGTTTTTT.

V usage is TRBV6-1 and J usage is TRBJ1-2, with TRBD1 matching over 12 bases. With 6 bases clipped from V and 4 bases from J, the junction kept 3 bases outside the gene matches. This CDR3 region has 14 residues. The germline V gene has CDR1 MNHNS and CDR2 SASEGT. CDR3 residues: CASRGQGAVYGYTF. In DNA form, the CDR3 reads TGTGCCAGCAGGGGACAGGGGGCGGTCTATGGCTACACCTTC.

V usage is TRBV25-1 and J usage is TRBJ1-2; D is uncertain. The CDR3 length is 11 residues. Deletions cut 6 bases from V and 6 bases from J, with 8 bases between. Germline loops: CDR1 MGHDK, CDR2 SYGVNS. This CDR3 reads CASRKIDGYTF. CDR3 DNA: TGTGCCAGCAGAAAGATAGATGGCTACACCTTC.

This sequence joins TRBV19 and TRBJ2-7, with 10 bases identical to TRBD1. Germline values: CDR1 LNHDA, CDR2 SQIVND (reference sequence). The trim removed 6 bases at V and 7 bases at J, leaving 6 bases unmatched. The length of the CDR3 is 13 residues. Written as DNA, the CDR3 is TGTGCCAGTAGCCCGGGGACAGGGGTTGAGCAGTACTTC. It yields the protein CASSPGTGVEQYF.

V and J are TRBV5-4 and TRBJ2-3; possibly TRBD1 for D (6 bases). Trimming shortened V by 1 base and J by 3 bases, and 9 bases separated the two germline ends. The germline V gene has CDR1 SGHNT and CDR2 YYREEE (reference sequence). The CDR3 runs 14 residues. CDR3 bases: TGTGCCAGCAGCTTGACAGGGTTGACAGATACGCAGTATTTT. This gives the protein CASSLTGLTDTQYF.

The J gene is TRBJ1-5, the V gene TRBV7-6; 10 nucleotides match TRBD1. The V gene's germline CDR1 is SGHVS and CDR2 FNYEAQ. Losses at the gene ends were 5 bases for V and 6 bases for J; bases not matched to a gene: 7. This CDR3 has 15 amino acids. The CDR3 bases are TGTGCCAGCAGCCGACGACAGGGGGCCGGTCAGCCCCAGCATTTT. This sequence encodes CASSRRQGAGQPQHF.

The CDR3 bases are TGTGCCAGCTCACCGTGGACATCGAACACTGAAGCTTTCTTT. This gives the protein CASSPWTSNTEAFF. This chain connects TRBV18 to TRBJ1-1; TRBD1 might be the D (5 bases). Germline loops: CDR1 KGHSH, CDR2 LQKENI. This CDR3 region has 14 residues. V was pared by 3 bases and J by 1 base, with 9 bases between.

The J gene is TRBJ1-1, the V gene TRBV14, with D perhaps TRBD1 (5 bases). Germline CDR1 SGHDN, CDR2 FVKESK. Trimming stripped 6 bases from V and 4 bases from J, with 15 bases between. The CDR3 has 14 amino acids. The CDR3 DNA is TGTGCCAGCAGAGAAAGGGGCGGTAGCACTGAAGCTTTCTTT. It is translated as CASRERGGSTEAFF.